This T cell receptor (beta chain) was sequenced during a study of cytomegalovirus exposure and HLA in healthy donors. Study findings and constraints: Earlier findings revealed that most TCR beta V segments proved productive either about 90% or about 30% of the time. TCR beta sequences reportedly predicted most subjects' HLA-A and HLA-B alleles accurately. Association of a missense DCLRE1C variant with TCR beta V- and J-gene trimming was reported in a later analysis.

The germline V gene has CDR1 SGHDT and CDR2 YYEEEE. This CDR3 is 14 amino acids long. The V and J ends lost 4 bases and 6 bases respectively, with 13 bases between them. Note on this clone: Its antigen is undetermined.

PCR involved 60 Vbeta and 13 Jbeta primers. Assay: immunoSEQ multiplex PCR; the TCRdb copy retains only in-frame clones and omits some. The table records 140,000 or so clones, approximately 80% of them present only once. The source material was PBMCs. This TCR was sampled from a woman aged 55-70 years in good health and CMV-seropositive. The gene calls are TRBV5-6 and TRBJ2-2; D remains ambiguous. CDR3 in amino acids: CASSLVVGPGELFF. The CDR3, as DNA: TGTGCCAGCAGCCTAGTTGTAGGTCCCGGGGAGCTGTTTTTT.